This TCR beta chain derives from a study of cytomegalovirus exposure and HLA in healthy donors. Study as a whole: Counted in an early data release were about 86 million unique TCRs from HLA-typed donors.

Study conclusions and caveats: It was about 150 TCR beta chains that were listed as cytomegalovirus-associated. Most CMV-associated TCR beta chains appeared HLA-restricted in a later analysis.

With regard to this clone: Its target is not known.

Amplification used 60 Vbeta primers and 13 Jbeta primers. Using immunoSEQ multiplex PCR, the repertoire was profiled, and TCRdb retains in-frame clones only, with some absent. Of under 200,000 clones listed, about four fifths were seen once; the top ten hold roughly 1.6%. The material sequenced was PBMCs. The sequence was collected from a girl aged 10 to 17 in good health and CMV-seropositive.

CDR3 amino acids: CASSRGNNYEQYF. The DNA of the CDR3 is TGTGCCAGCAGCAGGGGCAACAACTACGAGCAGTACTTC. V and J are TRBV7-9 and TRBJ2-7; D perhaps matches TRBD1 (5 bases). CDR1 is SEHNR, CDR2 FQNEAQ, per germline (reference sequence). The ends were cut back, 5 bases at V and 3 bases at J, with 11 bases in the middle. The CDR3 contains 13 residues. The entire variable domain, with the rest obtained from reference TRBV7-9 and TRBJ2-7, is as follows: DTGVSQNPRHKITKRGQNVTFRCDPISEHNRLYWYRQTLGQGPEFLTYFQNEAQLEKSRLLSDRFSAERPKGSFSTLEIQRTEQGDSAMYLCASSRGNNYEQYFGPGTRLTVT.